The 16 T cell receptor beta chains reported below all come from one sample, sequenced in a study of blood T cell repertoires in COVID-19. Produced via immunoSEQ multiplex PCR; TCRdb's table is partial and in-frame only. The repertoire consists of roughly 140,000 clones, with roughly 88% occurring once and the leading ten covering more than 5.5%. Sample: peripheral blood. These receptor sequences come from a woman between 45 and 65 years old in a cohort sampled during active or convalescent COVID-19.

CDR3 amino acids: CASSVSGGANHEQFF. Written as DNA, the CDR3 is TGTGCCAGCAGTGTTAGCGGGGGGGCCAATCATGAGCAGTTCTTC. This rearrangement joins TRBV2 to TRBJ2-1; TRBD2 agrees at 11 bases. Trimming at V came to 4 bases and at J to 8 bases, leaving 7 bases not matched to a gene. The germline V gene has CDR1 SNHLY and CDR2 FYNNEI. This CDR3 contains 15 residues.

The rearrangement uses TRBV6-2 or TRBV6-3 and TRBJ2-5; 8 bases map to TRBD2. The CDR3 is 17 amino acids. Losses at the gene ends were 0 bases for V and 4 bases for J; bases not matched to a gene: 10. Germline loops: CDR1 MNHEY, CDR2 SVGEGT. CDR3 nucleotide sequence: TGTGCCAGCAGTTACTCCCGTGGAGCGGGGGCCCGAGAGACCCAGTACTTC. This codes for CASSYSRGAGARETQYF.

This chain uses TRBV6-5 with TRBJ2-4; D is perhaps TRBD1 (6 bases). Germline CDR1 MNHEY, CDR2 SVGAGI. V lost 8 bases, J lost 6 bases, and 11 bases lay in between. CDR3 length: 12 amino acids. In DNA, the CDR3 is TGTGCCAGCGGGGGCCCGGGAAACATTCAGTACTTC. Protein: CASGGPGNIQYF.

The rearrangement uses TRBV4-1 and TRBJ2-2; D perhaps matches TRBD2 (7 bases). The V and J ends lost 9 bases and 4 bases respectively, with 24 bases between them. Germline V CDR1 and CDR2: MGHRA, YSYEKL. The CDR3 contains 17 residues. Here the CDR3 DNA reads TGCGCCAGTAGGGGGGGCGGGCTAGCGCTGGGCACCGGGGAGCTGTTTTTT. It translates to CASRGGGLALGTGELFF.

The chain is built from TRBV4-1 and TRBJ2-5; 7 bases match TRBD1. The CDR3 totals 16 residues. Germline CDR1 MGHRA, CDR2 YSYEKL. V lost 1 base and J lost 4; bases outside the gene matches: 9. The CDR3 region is CASSQGTRDRGETQYF. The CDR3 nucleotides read TGCGCCAGCAGCCAAGGAACCAGGGACAGAGGAGAGACCCAGTACTTC.

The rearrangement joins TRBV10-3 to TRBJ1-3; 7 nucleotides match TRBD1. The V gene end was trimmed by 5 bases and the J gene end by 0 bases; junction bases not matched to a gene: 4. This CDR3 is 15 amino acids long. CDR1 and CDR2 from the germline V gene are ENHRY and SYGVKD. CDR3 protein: CAISPGQSSGNTIYF. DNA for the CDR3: TGTGCCATCAGTCCGGGACAGAGCTCTGGAAACACCATATATTTT.

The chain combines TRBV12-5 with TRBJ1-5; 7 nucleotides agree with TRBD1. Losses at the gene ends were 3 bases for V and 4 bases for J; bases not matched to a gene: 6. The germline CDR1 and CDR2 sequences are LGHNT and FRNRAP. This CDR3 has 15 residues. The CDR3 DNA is TGTGCTAGTGGTTTCGGGACAGCTACAAATCAGCCCCAGCATTTT. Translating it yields CASGFGTATNQPQHF.

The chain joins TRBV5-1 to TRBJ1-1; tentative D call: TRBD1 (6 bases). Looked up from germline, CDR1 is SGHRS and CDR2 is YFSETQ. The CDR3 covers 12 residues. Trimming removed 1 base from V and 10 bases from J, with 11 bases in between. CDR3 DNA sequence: TGCGCCAGCAGCTTGCCAGGGGTTGTAGCTTTCTTT. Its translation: CASSLPGVVAFF.

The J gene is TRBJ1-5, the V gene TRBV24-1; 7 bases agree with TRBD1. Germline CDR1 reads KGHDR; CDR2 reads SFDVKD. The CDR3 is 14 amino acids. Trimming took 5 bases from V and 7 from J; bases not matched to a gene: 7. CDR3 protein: CATSAQGVGQPQHF. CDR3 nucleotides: TGTGCCACCAGTGCCCAGGGGGTGGGACAGCCCCAGCATTTT.

Here the CDR3 DNA reads TGTGCCAGCAGCTTAGACAGGGGGCAGGACTATGGCTACACCTTC. Protein product: CASSLDRGQDYGYTF. V gene TRBV7-2 combines with J gene TRBJ1-2; TRBD1 agrees at 9 bases. V lost 1 base, J lost 3 bases, and 3 bases stayed unmatched. Germline CDR1 and CDR2: SGHTA and FQGNSA. The length of the CDR3 is 15 residues.

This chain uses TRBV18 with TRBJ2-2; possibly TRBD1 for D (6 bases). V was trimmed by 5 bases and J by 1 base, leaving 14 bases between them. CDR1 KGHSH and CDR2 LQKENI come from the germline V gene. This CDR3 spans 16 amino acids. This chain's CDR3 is CASSTVEDRNTGELFF. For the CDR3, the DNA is TGTGCCAGCTCAACCGTGGAGGACAGGAACACCGGGGAGCTGTTTTTT.

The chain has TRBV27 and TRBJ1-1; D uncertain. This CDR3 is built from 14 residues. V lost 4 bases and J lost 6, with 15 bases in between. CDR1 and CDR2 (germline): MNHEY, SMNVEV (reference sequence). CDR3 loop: CASSSTRSNSEAFF. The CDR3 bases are TGTGCCAGCAGTTCAACACGGAGCAACTCTGAAGCTTTCTTT.

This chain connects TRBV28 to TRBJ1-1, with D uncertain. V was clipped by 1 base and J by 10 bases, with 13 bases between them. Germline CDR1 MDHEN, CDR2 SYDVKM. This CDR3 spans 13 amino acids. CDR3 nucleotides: TGTGCCAGCAGTTTATATCGGGAGGTCGTAGCTTTCTTT. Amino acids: CASSLYREVVAFF.

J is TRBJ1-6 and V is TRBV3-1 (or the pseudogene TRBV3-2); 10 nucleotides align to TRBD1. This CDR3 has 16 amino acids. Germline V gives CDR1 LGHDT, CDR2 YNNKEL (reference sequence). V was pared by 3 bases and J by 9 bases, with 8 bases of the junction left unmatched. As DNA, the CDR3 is TGTGCCAGCAGCCAGCGAGACAGGGGGCATAGTTCACCCCTCCACTTT. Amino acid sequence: CASSQRDRGHSSPLHF.

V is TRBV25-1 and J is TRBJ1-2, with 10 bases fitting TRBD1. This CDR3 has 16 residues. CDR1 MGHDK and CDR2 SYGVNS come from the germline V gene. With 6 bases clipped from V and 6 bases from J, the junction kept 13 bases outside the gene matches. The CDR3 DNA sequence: TGTGCCAGCAGCAAGCGGACAGGGGGTGCCTCGAATGGCTACACCTTC. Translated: CASSKRTGGASNGYTF.

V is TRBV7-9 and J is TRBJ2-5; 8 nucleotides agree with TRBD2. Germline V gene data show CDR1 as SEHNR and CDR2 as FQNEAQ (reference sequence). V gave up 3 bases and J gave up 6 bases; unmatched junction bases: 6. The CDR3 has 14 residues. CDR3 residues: CASSFFGTRQTQYF. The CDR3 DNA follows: TGTGCCAGCAGCTTTTTCGGGACTAGACAGACCCAGTACTTC.